These T cell receptor beta chains were read from a single sample in a study of cytomegalovirus exposure and HLA in healthy donors. Sequenced by immunoSEQ multiplex PCR; TCRdb stores in-frame clones only, minus some. Among about 330,000 clones listed, 86% were seen once. Sequenced sample: PBMCs. The receptors originated from a woman younger than 35 in good health and CMV-seronegative. CDR3s leave out the opening cysteine and the closing phenylalanine or tryptophan. The order of the fields is V gene, CDR3 protein.

v_gene: TRBV7-2
CDR3aa: ASSSNQGSGNTIY

v_gene: TRBV5-4
CDR3aa: ASSLGVGTLYEQY

v_gene: TRBV27
CDR3aa: ASSPQGADTEAF

v_gene: TRBV5-6
CDR3aa: ASLSGRVTDTQY

v_gene: TRBV2
CDR3aa: ASRRDSLPF

v_gene: TRBV6-5
CDR3aa: ASLNRGVNTGELF

v_gene: TRBV7-2
CDR3aa: ASTAGPRNTEAF

v_gene: TRBV18
CDR3aa: ASSPGAEMNTEAF

v_gene: TRBV5-4
CDR3aa: ASSLVGHNTGELF

v_gene: TRBV7-2
CDR3aa: ASSLGGATGGSRNEQF